Listed below are T cell receptor beta chains from one sample, sequenced in a study of T cells in Graves' hyperthyroidism and ophthalmopathy. TCRdb called the multiplex PCR reads again in MiXCR, with one record for every CDR3 protein. The repertoire holds roughly 570,000 distinct CDR3 sequences, with about 15% as singletons. The specimen sequenced was blood. Every receptor here comes from a woman aged 25-40 years with Graves' hyperthyroidism. CDR3s include the opening cysteine and the closing phenylalanine or tryptophan. D genes are given only for firm matches. Expanded clones get a size class; other rows say once, few or many, or leave the size out.

CASMGSGRRYEQFF	TGTGCCAGTATGGGTAGCGGGAGAAGGTATGAGCAGTTCTTC	14	TRBJ2-1	TRBV19	.	TRBD2
CASTNSGSADTQYF	TGTGCCAGCACGAATAGCGGGAGTGCAGATACGCAGTATTTT	14	TRBJ2-3	TRBV27	.	TRBD2
CASRRRLAGGQSSYNEQFF	TGTGCCAGCAGGCGTAGACTAGCGGGAGGGCAGAGCTCCTACAATGAGCAGTTCTTC	19	TRBJ2-1	TRBV5-4	.	TRBD2
CASSNPPETTSGIYEQYF	TGTGCCAGCAGCAATCCACCCGAGACGACTAGCGGTATATACGAGCAGTACTTC	18	TRBJ2-7	TRBV7-9	many	TRBD2
CASTDRSRFSYEQYF	TGTGCCAGCACCGACCGGAGCCGCTTCTCCTACGAGCAGTACTTC	15	TRBJ2-7	TRBV6-1	many	.
CASSLAGVHTEAFF	TGTGCCAGCAGCTTAGCAGGGGTCCACACTGAAGCTTTCTTT	14	TRBJ1-1	TRBV11-3	few	.
CASSLQQGTEAFF	TGTGCCAGCAGCTTACAACAGGGAACTGAAGCTTTCTTT	13	TRBJ1-1	TRBV11-2	many	.
CASSDYGGNTEAFF	TGTGCCAGCAGTGATTACGGGGGGAACACTGAAGCTTTCTTT	14	TRBJ1-1	TRBV25-1	.	.
CASSDPTANTEVFF	TGTGCCAGCAGCGATCCGACAGCGAACACTGAAGTTTTCTTT	14	TRBJ1-1	TRBV5-5	few	.
CASSVDLRWSYNSPLHF	TGTGCCAGCAGCGTAGACCTCCGGTGGTCCTATAATTCACCCCTCCACTTT	17	TRBJ1-6	TRBV9	.	.
CASSLTTGATNEKLFF	TGCGCCAGCAGCTTGACCACAGGTGCAACTAATGAAAAACTGTTTTTT	16	TRBJ1-4	TRBV5-1	few	.
CSARDLGQGYTF	TGCAGTGCTAGAGATCTCGGACAGGGCTACACCTTC	12	TRBJ1-2	TRBV20-1	many	.
CASSLTLSRLAGLVTGELFF	TGTGCCAGCAGCTTGACCCTGAGTCGGCTAGCGGGCTTAGTAACCGGGGAGCTGTTTTTT	20	TRBJ2-2	TRBV5-5	few	TRBD2
CASSFDRGDHYSGANVLTF	TGTGCCAGCAGTTTCGACAGGGGGGACCATTACTCTGGGGCCAACGTCCTGACTTTC	19	TRBJ2-6	TRBV12-3/TRBV12-4	many	TRBD1
CASRGQGRYQPQHF	TGTGCCAGCCGGGGACAGGGGCGGTATCAGCCCCAGCATTTT	14	TRBJ1-5	TRBV12-3/TRBV12-4	many	TRBD1
CASSLAADGASYGYTF	TGTGCCAGCAGCTTAGCAGCCGACGGGGCGAGCTATGGCTACACCTTC	16	TRBJ1-2	TRBV7-2	once	.
CASSLGGDPSSYEQYF	TGTGCCAGCAGCTTAGGGGGGGACCCGAGCTCCTACGAGCAGTACTTC	16	TRBJ2-7	TRBV7-2	many	.
CASSLNRAGVKNEQFF	TGTGCCAGCAGCTTAAATCGGGCGGGAGTGAAGAATGAGCAGTTCTTC	16	TRBJ2-1	TRBV7-3	many	TRBD2
CASSLDRGLFNEQFF	TGTGCCAGCAGCTTGGACAGGGGGCTATTTAATGAGCAGTTCTTC	15	TRBJ2-1	TRBV6-1	.	TRBD1
CASSSNRRLDNEQFF	TGTGCCAGCAGTTCCAATCGTCGACTCGACAATGAGCAGTTCTTC	15	TRBJ2-1	TRBV12-3/TRBV12-4	.	.
CSAREQGNQPQHF	TGCAGTGCTAGAGAACAGGGGAATCAGCCCCAGCATTTT	13	TRBJ1-5	TRBV20-1	few	TRBD1
CSIGTEYNEQFF	TGCAGCATCGGGACGGAGTACAATGAGCAGTTCTTC	12	TRBJ2-1	TRBV29-1	few	.
CSASMTVADTQYF	TGCAGTGCTAGCATGACAGTTGCAGATACGCAGTATTTT	13	TRBJ2-3	TRBV20-1	many	.
CASSETEPLGEQYF	TGTGCCAGCAGCGAGACGGAACCTCTCGGGGAGCAGTACTTC	14	TRBJ2-7	TRBV7-8	.	.
CASSEGYNTDTQYF	TGTGCCAGCAGTGAAGGCTACAACACAGATACGCAGTATTTT	14	TRBJ2-3	TRBV2	few	.
CSTVGAVNQPQHF	TGCAGTACCGTTGGGGCAGTCAATCAGCCCCAGCATTTT	13	TRBJ1-5	TRBV20-1	many	.
CAWSPDSLNEKLFF	TGTGCCTGGAGCCCGGACAGCCTAAATGAAAAACTGTTTTTT	14	TRBJ1-4	TRBV30	many	.
CASSLSGIGQPQHF	TGTGCCAGCAGTTTATCGGGTATAGGGCAGCCCCAGCATTTT	14	TRBJ1-5	TRBV28	many	.
CASSLRALIYTEQFF	TGCGCCAGCAGTCTCCGGGCCCTTATCTACACTGAGCAGTTCTTC	15	TRBJ2-1	TRBV4-1	.	.
CASTSGAAADTQYF	.	14	TRBJ2-3	TRBV19	.	.
CSARSSGKPYEQYF	TGCAGTGCTAGGTCGAGCGGGAAGCCATACGAGCAGTACTTC	14	TRBJ2-7	TRBV20-1	many	TRBD2
CASSRTQTNYGYTF	TGCGCCAGCAGCCGCACACAGACTAACTATGGCTACACCTTC	14	TRBJ1-2	TRBV4-1	.	.
CASRSREGAVGYTF	TGTGCCAGCAGGTCCCGGGAGGGGGCTGTTGGCTACACCTTC	14	TRBJ1-2	TRBV6-1	.	TRBD1
CSAQREGNTIYF	TGCAGTGCGCAAAGGGAGGGAAACACCATATATTTT	12	TRBJ1-3	TRBV20-1	many	.
CASSYSRGSYNEQFF	TGTGCCAGCAGTTACTCTCGGGGGTCCTACAATGAGCAGTTCTTC	15	TRBJ2-1	TRBV6-2/TRBV6-3	many	.
CASGITGISYEQYF	TGTGCCAGCGGGATAACAGGGATCTCCTACGAGCAGTACTTC	14	TRBJ2-7	TRBV28	many	.
CASTPTFGNTEAFF	TGTGCCAGCACCCCGACCTTCGGGAACACTGAAGCTTTCTTT	14	TRBJ1-1	TRBV7-9	few	.
CASSGLRTSGRADTQYF	TGTGCCAGCAGTGGGCTGCGGACTAGCGGGAGGGCAGATACGCAGTATTTT	17	TRBJ2-3	TRBV12-3/TRBV12-4	many	TRBD2
CASSLDSPNTEAFF	TGTGCCAGCAGTCTAGACAGCCCGAACACTGAAGCTTTCTTT	14	TRBJ1-1	TRBV6-1	many	.
CASSLGGVNEQFF	TGCGCCAGCAGCTTGGGCGGGGTAAATGAGCAGTTCTTC	13	TRBJ2-1	TRBV5-1	many	.
CASSQVRGLAVYNEQFF	TGCGCCAGCAGCCAAGTCCGTGGGCTAGCGGTCTACAATGAGCAGTTCTTC	17	TRBJ2-1	TRBV4-1	few	TRBD2
CASSLGTGGITNEKLFF	TGTGCCAGCAGCCTCGGGACAGGGGGCATCACTAATGAAAAACTGTTTTTT	17	TRBJ1-4	TRBV7-2	few	TRBD1
CASSQEGGLIEQYF	TGTGCCAGCAGCCAAGAAGGGGGGCTGATCGAGCAGTACTTC	14	TRBJ2-7	TRBV14	.	.
CSARPGTGDRPQHF	TGCAGTGCTAGACCTGGGACAGGGGATCGGCCCCAGCATTTT	14	TRBJ1-5	TRBV20-1	many	TRBD1
CSVDQSPSGYNEQFF	TGCAGCGTTGATCAATCGCCTAGCGGTTACAATGAGCAGTTCTTC	15	TRBJ2-1	TRBV29-1	many	TRBD2
CSAQDLNTEAFF	TGCAGCGCGCAGGACTTGAACACTGAAGCTTTCTTT	12	TRBJ1-1	TRBV29-1	.	.
CASSPRGHQPQHF	TGTGCCAGCAGTCCCAGGGGGCATCAGCCCCAGCATTTT	13	TRBJ1-5	TRBV27	many	TRBD1
CASTGVGSYEQYF	TGTGCCAGCACAGGGGTTGGGTCCTACGAGCAGTACTTC	13	TRBJ2-7	TRBV6-1	.	.
CAWRDRGYSTGELFF	TGTGCCTGGAGAGACAGGGGGTATAGCACCGGGGAGCTGTTTTTT	15	TRBJ2-2	TRBV30	many	TRBD1
CASSYIGGGQPQHF	TGTGCCAGCAGTTATATAGGGGGCGGCCAGCCCCAGCATTTT	14	TRBJ1-5	TRBV6-5	.	TRBD1
CAWSPPRWGVYNEQFF	TGTGCCTGGAGTCCCCCTAGATGGGGGGTCTACAATGAGCAGTTCTTC	16	TRBJ2-1	TRBV30	many	.
CAISVSGRETYANTGELFF	TGTGCCATCAGTGTCTCGGGGCGGGAGACTTACGCGAACACCGGGGAGCTGTTTTTT	19	TRBJ2-2	TRBV10-3	.	TRBD2
CASSSYPDRHNEQFF	TGTGCCAGCAGCTCCTACCCTGACAGGCACAATGAGCAGTTCTTC	15	TRBJ2-1	TRBV7-9	many	.
CASSINRGTYEQYF	TGTGCCAGCAGTATCAACAGGGGAACCTACGAGCAGTACTTC	14	TRBJ2-7	TRBV27	many	TRBD1
CASSHGGSGNTIYF	TGTGCCAGCAGCCACGGAGGCTCTGGAAACACCATATATTTT	14	TRBJ1-3	TRBV3-1	many	.
CASSFISSGSAQDTQYF	TGCGCCAGCAGCTTTATATCTAGCGGGAGTGCTCAAGATACGCAGTATTTT	17	TRBJ2-3	TRBV5-1	.	TRBD2